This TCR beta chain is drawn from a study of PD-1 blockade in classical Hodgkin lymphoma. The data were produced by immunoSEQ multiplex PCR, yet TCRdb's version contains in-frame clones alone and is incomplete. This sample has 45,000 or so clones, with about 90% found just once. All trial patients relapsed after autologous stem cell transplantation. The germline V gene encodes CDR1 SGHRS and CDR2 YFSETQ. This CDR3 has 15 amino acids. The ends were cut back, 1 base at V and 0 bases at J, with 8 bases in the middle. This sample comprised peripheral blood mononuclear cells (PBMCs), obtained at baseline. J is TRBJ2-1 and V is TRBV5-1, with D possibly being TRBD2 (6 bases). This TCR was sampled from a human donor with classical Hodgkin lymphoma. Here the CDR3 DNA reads TGCGCCAGCAGCTTGTTAGCGGACTCCTACAATGAGCAGTTCTTC. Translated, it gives CASSLLADSYNEQFF.